The 5 T cell receptor beta chains below all came from one sample that was sequenced in a study of T cells after yellow fever vaccination. MiXCR was run by TCRdb on the 5' RACE reads, yielding one entry per CDR3 protein. The sample contains over 250,000 distinct CDR3 sequences, approximately 4% of which appear only once. The sequencing used PBMCs, collected 5 days after the yellow fever booster vaccination. All receptors come from a man between 18 and 35 years old who received the YFV17D yellow fever vaccine.

This clonotype was seen many times. The CDR3 here is CATGTGNGADTQYF. The CDR3, as DNA: TGTGCCACCGGGACAGGGAATGGCGCAGATACGCAGTATTTT. This rearrangement joins TRBV5-5 to TRBJ2-3; 9 bases are a match to TRBD1. Unmatched junction bases numbered 9, after V lost 9 bases and J lost 4 bases. Germline V gives CDR1 SGHKS, CDR2 YYEKEE (reference sequence). The CDR3 runs 14 residues.

In its sample, this clonotype was seen many times. The chain links TRBV6-2 or TRBV6-3 to TRBJ2-1; either TRBD1 or TRBD2 may fit D (5 bases each). The CDR3 contains 15 residues. Germline V gene sequence: CDR1 MNHEY, CDR2 SVGEGT. V shed 5 bases and J shed 2 bases, with 13 bases lying between them. The CDR3, as DNA: TGTGCCAGCAGTCCCTGGGACGTGGCCTACAATGAGCAGTTCTTC. It codes for CASSPWDVAYNEQFF.

J is TRBJ2-3 and V is TRBV29-1; 8 nucleotides agree with TRBD2. J was trimmed by 3 bases and V by 6 bases; bases with no gene match: 5. The CDR3 length is 13 residues. The germline V gene has CDR1 SQVTM and CDR2 ANQGSEA. The DNA of the CDR3 is TGCAGCGTCAGCGGGGGCTTAACAGATACGCAGTATTTT. Residues: CSVSGGLTDTQYF.

This clonotype has a count of ten or more. This chain uses TRBV21-1 with TRBJ2-7; the table's D call, TRBD1, has no DNA check behind it. TRBV21-1 is a pseudogene locus. The CDR3 is 16 residues long. CDR3 sequence reads: CASEGELNRLGYEQYV. The CDR3 DNA reads as TGTGCCAGTGAAGGGGAGCTAAATCGCCTGGGATACGAGCAGTACGTC.

The chain links TRBV12-5 to TRBJ2-5; tentative D call: TRBD2 (5 bases). The CDR3 spans 13 residues. The germline CDR1 and CDR2 sequences are LGHNT and FRNRAP. V was shortened by 6 bases and J by 2 bases, with 10 bases between the two germline ends. Written as DNA, the CDR3 is TGTGCTAGTGGCTGGGGAGCACAAGAGACCCAGTACTTC. Translated, it gives CASGWGAQETQYF.